This T cell receptor (beta chain) was observed in a study of T cells in Graves' hyperthyroidism and ophthalmopathy. Study-wide findings and caveats: Blood shared most expanded thyroid clonotypes above 0.001. The model predicted ophthalmopathy a median approximately 6 months before onset.

There are many counts of this clonotype. Its cognate antigen is unknown. There were TCR beta CDR3 regions amplified from RNA transcripts. Researchers ran a first-round RT-PCR on the TCR CDR3 using the HTBI primer set. Each CDR3 protein gets one entry after TCRdb re-called the multiplex PCR reads with MiXCR. The sample yields about 500,000 distinct CDR3 sequences, 46% seen once. It was uncontrolled infection, other autoimmune disease, pregnancy or lactation that excluded patients. Sequenced: peripheral blood or thyroid tissue (not recorded which). The clonotype was recovered from an adult woman with Graves' disease, either hyperthyroidism or ophthalmopathy (not recorded which).

The CDR3 reads CASSLGLAEAYEQYF. CDR3 coding DNA: TGTGCCAGCAGTTTAGGACTAGCGGAAGCCTACGAGCAGTACTTC. This chain joins TRBV6-5 and TRBJ2-7, with 10 bases lining up with TRBD2. This CDR3 has 15 amino acids. Germline CDR1 reads MNHEY; CDR2 reads SVGAGI. Losses at the gene ends were 4 bases for V and 2 bases for J; bases not matched to a gene: 5.